This T cell receptor beta chain was identified during a study of Ad26.COV2.S vaccination and SARS-CoV-2 variants. Study summary: Once or twice, 56 days apart, Ad26.COV2.S was delivered intramuscularly.

The study, taken as a whole, reports: People who got the vaccine had more spike-specific TCR breadth than people who got placebo. In TCR breadth and depth analyses, total T cell responses may have been underestimated. In vaccinated individuals, spike-specific CD8+ and CD4+ T cell responses reportedly displayed substantial breadth.

A word on this clone: Its antigen is undetermined.

Libraries were prepared by immunoSEQ multiplex PCR; TCRdb keeps only in-frame clonotypes and omits some of them. The repertoire includes about 400,000 clones, about 88% of them detected once, and 3% to 4.5% sits in the top ten. The treatment here: around 19 received Ad26.COV2.S at low or high dose, single or two shots; roughly 5 received placebo; per-sample allocation not given. Vaccine and placebo recipients were sampled on day 63 after the first injection. Germline CDR1 reads SGHAT; CDR2 reads FQNNGV. V lost 1 base, J lost 0 bases, and 10 bases stayed unmatched. The CDR3 runs to 19 residues. This receptor was taken from a person between 18 and 59 years old who received the Ad26.COV2.S COVID-19 vaccine or a placebo. This chain connects TRBV11-2 to TRBJ2-1; 9 bases line up with TRBD1. Specimen: peripheral blood, collected in a trial of Ad26.COV2.S vaccine versus placebo. CDR3: CASSLGDRENSYSYNEQFF. For the CDR3, the DNA is TGTGCCAGCAGCTTAGGGGACAGGGAGAACTCCTACTCCTACAATGAGCAGTTCTTC. The entire variable domain, with the rest obtained from reference TRBV11-2 and TRBJ2-1, is as follows: EAGVAQSPRYKIIEKRQSVAFWCNPISGHATLYWYQQILGQGPKLLIQFQNNGVVDDSQLPKDRFSAERLKGVDSTLKIQPAKLEDSAVYLCASSLGDRENSYSYNEQFFGPGTRLTVL.